This T cell receptor (beta chain) was identified during a study of OX40 agonist ivuxolimab in advanced cancers. Produced via immunoSEQ multiplex PCR; TCRdb's table is partial and in-frame only. The sample records approximately 98,000 clones, about 80% being singletons. The CDR3 has 15 residues. V trimming: 4 bases; J trimming: 2 bases; junction bases outside the gene matches: 8. Germline assignment: CDR1 SGHVS and CDR2 FNYEAQ. This chain connects TRBV7-6 to TRBJ2-7, with 7 bases lining up with TRBD1. This TCR came from an adult with an advanced solid tumor such as melanoma, head and neck, liver or kidney cancer. This sample comprised CD4+ or CD8+ T cells sorted from blood, obtained in a trial of the OX40 agonist ivuxolimab. CDR3 DNA sequence: TGTGCCAGCAGCTCAACAGGGGAGAATACCTACGAGCAGTACTTC. Translation: CASSSTGENTYEQYF.